This T cell receptor (beta chain) was found in a study of blood T cell repertoires in COVID-19. Measured with immunoSEQ multiplex PCR; TCRdb has only the in-frame clones, and not every one. This sample has about 150,000 clones, with around 90% found just once. This CDR3 spans 15 amino acids. Germline V gives CDR1 MNHEY, CDR2 SVGAGI. V gave up 6 bases and J gave up 4 bases; unmatched junction bases: 9. The sequencing sample was made of PBMCs or T cells enriched from blood (not recorded which). The TCR sequence derives from a woman aged 40 to 49 who had been exposed to COVID-19. The chain carries TRBV6-5 and TRBJ1-2; TRBD1 matches at 9 bases. This CDR3 reads CASRTRTGASYGYTF. The CDR3 bases are TGTGCCAGCAGGACGCGGACAGGGGCTTCCTATGGCTACACCTTC.